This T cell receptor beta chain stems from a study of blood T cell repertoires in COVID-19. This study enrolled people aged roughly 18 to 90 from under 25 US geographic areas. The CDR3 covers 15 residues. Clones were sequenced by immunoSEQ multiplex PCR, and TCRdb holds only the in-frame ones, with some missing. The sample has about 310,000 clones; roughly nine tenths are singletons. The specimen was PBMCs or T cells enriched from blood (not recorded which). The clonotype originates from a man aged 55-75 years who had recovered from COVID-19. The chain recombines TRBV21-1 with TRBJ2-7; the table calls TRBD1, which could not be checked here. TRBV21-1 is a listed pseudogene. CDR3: CASSAPDRVPYEQYF. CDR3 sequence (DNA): TGTGCCAGCAGCGCCCCCGACAGGGTCCCCTACGAGCAGTACTTC.